Below, one T cell receptor beta chain is given with its context. Its cognate antigen is unknown. Sorted populations were all over 98% pure. cDNA synthesis used the whole RNA isolate, giving expressed TCRB sequences. Here immunoSEQ multiplex PCR was the method, and the copy in TCRdb shows in-frame clones only, minus some. This table holds about 640,000 clones, around an eighth found once. This entry is derived from a study of beta chain features in type 1 diabetes. Study-level points and caveats: All four CD4+ subsets from Type 1 diabetes patients carried moderately but significantly shorter TCRB CDR3s. Lower insertion and higher deletion counts appeared at VDJ junctions in type 1 diabetes patients.

The sequence derives from a man aged 30 to 39 with type 1 diabetes. The source material was naive CD4+ T cells from blood.

The CDR3 here is CASSLGQPYEQYF. CDR3 coding DNA: TGTGCCAGCAGTTTGGGTCAGCCCTACGAGCAGTACTTC. The V gene is TRBV28, the J gene TRBJ2-7; D not resolved. V was trimmed by 3 bases and J by 2 bases, leaving 8 bases between them. Per the germline V gene, CDR1 is MDHEN and CDR2 is SYDVKM. This CDR3 contains 13 residues.